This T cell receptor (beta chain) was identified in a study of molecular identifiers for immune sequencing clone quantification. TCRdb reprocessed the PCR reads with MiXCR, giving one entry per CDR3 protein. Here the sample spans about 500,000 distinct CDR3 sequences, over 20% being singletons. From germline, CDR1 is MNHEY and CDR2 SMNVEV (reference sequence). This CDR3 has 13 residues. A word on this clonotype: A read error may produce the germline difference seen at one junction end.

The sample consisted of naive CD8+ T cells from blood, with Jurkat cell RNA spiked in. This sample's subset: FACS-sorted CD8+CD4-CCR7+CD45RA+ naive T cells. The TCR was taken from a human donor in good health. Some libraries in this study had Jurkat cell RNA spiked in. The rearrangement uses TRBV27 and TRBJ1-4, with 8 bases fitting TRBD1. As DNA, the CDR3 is TGTGCCAGCAGCGGACAGGGACATGAAAAACTGTCTTTT. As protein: CASSGQGHEKLSF. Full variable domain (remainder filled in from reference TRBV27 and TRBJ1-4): EAQVTQNPRYLITVTGKKLTVTCSQNMNHEYMSWYRQDPGLGLRQIYYSMNVEVTDKGDVPEGYKVSRKEKRNFPLILESPSPNQTSLYFCASSGQGHEKLSFGSGTQLSVL.